This T cell receptor (beta chain) was recovered during a study of CD8 T cells in ankylosing spondylitis. Study-level findings and limits: Typical of ankylosing spondylitis blood, it appeared, was a TCR beta motif of under 10 highly homologous variants. Clones linked to the disease showed a CD8+ phenotype. They occurred at relatively low frequencies in peripheral blood.

CDR3 size: 15 residues. TCRdb used MiXCR to reprocess the 5' RACE reads, holding one entry per CDR3 protein. This sample has about 130,000 distinct CDR3 sequences; roughly 13% occur once, and the top ten carry about 3%. Remarks on this clonotype: Its antigen is not identified. A junction end diverges from the germline sequence, so it may reflect a read error.

This TCR was sampled from a female donor with ankylosing spondylitis or in good health (not recorded which). Source material: blood, either unsorted or a sorted T cell fraction (not recorded which). The chain is built from TRBV12-3 or TRBV12-4 and TRBJ1-3, with D possibly being TRBD1 (5 bases). Written as DNA, the CDR3 is TGTGCCAGCAGTATCGGGGCGCCGGCGGGAAGCACCATATATTTT. Its translation is CASSIGAPAGSTIYF.